Listed below are T cell receptor beta chains from one sample, sequenced in a study of CD8 T cells in ankylosing spondylitis. TCRdb reprocessed the 5' RACE reads via MiXCR and lists one record per CDR3 protein. The table includes some 220,000 distinct CDR3 sequences, 8% to 10% detected once. The specimen sequenced was blood, either unsorted or a sorted T cell fraction (not recorded which). These receptors came from a female donor with ankylosing spondylitis or in good health (not recorded which). Both conserved end residues are part of each CDR3. D genes are given only for firm matches. The size entry is marked missing in some rows and otherwise reads once, few, many or a size class.

>TRBV29-1|many|-|TRBJ2-7
TGCAGCGTGGTCCTGGGGGGAGTGGGTGAGCAGTACTTC
CSVVLGGVGEQYF
>TRBV10-1|-|-|TRBJ2-7
TGCGCCAGCAGTGAGTCGAGCTCCGACGAGCAGTACTTC
CASSESSSDEQYF
>TRBV20-1|many|TRBD1|TRBJ2-7
TGCAGTGCTAGGGGGACAGGGGAATACGAGCAGTACTTC
CSARGTGEYEQYF
>TRBV12-3/TRBV12-4|many|-|TRBJ1-3
TGTGCCAGCAGTTTAGGTACCGACTCAGGAAACACCATATATTTT
CASSLGTDSGNTIYF
>TRBV2|many|-|TRBJ2-1
TGTGCCAGCAGTCGGGACGCTTACTCCTACAATGAGCAGTTCTTC
CASSRDAYSYNEQFF
>TRBV11-1|few|-|TRBJ2-3
TGTGCCAGCAGCCAAAAGTCCCGAGCCCCGGGAAGAAAGAGCACGCAGTATTTT
CASSQKSRAPGRKSTQYF
>TRBV6-1|many|-|TRBJ2-2
TGTGCCAGCAGTAAAACAGGGCTGGGCACCGGGGAGCTGTTTTTT
CASSKTGLGTGELFF
>TRBV20-1|many|TRBD2|TRBJ2-2
TGCAGTGCCATACTAGCGGGAGGGCCGAACACCGGGGAGCTGTTTTTT
CSAILAGGPNTGELFF
>TRBV20-1|many|-|TRBJ2-3
TGCAGTGCTACCCAGCGAGCGGCAGATACGCAGTATTTT
CSATQRAADTQYF
>TRBV11-2|-|TRBD2|TRBJ2-2
TGTGCCGCGGCTAGCGGAAGAAACACCGGGGAGCTGTTTTTT
CAAASGRNTGELFF
>TRBV20-1|many|TRBD2|TRBJ2-3
TGCAGGCCATGGGAGGGACTAGGCACAGATACGCAGTATTTT
CRPWEGLGTDTQYF
>TRBV12-3/TRBV12-4|many|TRBD1|TRBJ2-3
TGTGCCAGCAGCCGCGGCGACAGGGTCACAGATACGCAGTATTTT
CASSRGDRVTDTQYF